This T cell receptor beta chain appears in the sequencing data of a study of T-cell reconstitution after alpha-beta-depleted transplantation in children. Worth noting for this clonotype: Its antigen is unidentified.

Researchers prepared the TCRbeta library using unique molecular identifiers, the study reports. TCRdb reprocessed the PCR reads via MiXCR and lists one record per CDR3 protein. The sample has roughly 350,000 distinct CDR3 sequences; under 20% are singletons. Germline loops: CDR1 SGHTA, CDR2 FQGNSA. The V end lost 1 base, the J end lost 7 bases, and 5 bases lay between the germline ends. The CDR3 length is 12 residues. Study outcomes and limitations: Day-60 TCRbeta diversity that was high in some patients was derived from surviving recipient T cells and thymic progenitors. It was newly produced T cells that mostly accounted for T-cell counts and diversity one year after transplant. Several hundred graft clones that had expanded were reportedly the source of alpha-beta T cells about two months after transplant.

Sequenced material: PBMCs, mostly from graft donor cells, taken 360 days after TCRalphabeta/CD19-depleted stem cell transplant. The chain recombines TRBV7-2 with TRBJ2-1; no definite D call. This receptor was identified in a male patient between 2 and 10 years old who had a stem cell transplant for acute lymphoblastic leukemia, so the T cells may come from the graft donor. The CDR3 DNA is TGTGCCAGCAGCTTAGAACTGAATGAGCAGTTCTTC. Its protein is CASSLELNEQFF.